This record looks at one T cell receptor beta chain sequence and its context. What it binds is unknown. The source of the sample is a study of cytomegalovirus exposure and HLA in healthy donors. Germline loops: CDR1 MDHEN, CDR2 SYDVKM. Trimming removed 4 bases from V and 11 bases from J; junction bases left unmatched: 11. The CDR3 covers 14 residues. General study points: In a later analysis, 15,000 to 20,000 TCR beta sequences were associated with HLA alleles at 0.05 false discovery rate. Cytomegalovirus association was listed for about 180 TCR beta chains. In a later analysis, HLA-associated TCR beta chains were more clonally expanded than equally common others.

The PCR had 60 Vbeta and 13 Jbeta primers. The method was immunoSEQ multiplex PCR; TCRdb's version includes in-frame clones alone and lacks a portion of them. Its clone listing holds 130,000 or so clones. The rearrangement uses TRBV28 and TRBJ1-1, with 9 bases identical to TRBD1. Input material: PBMCs. This receptor was obtained from a man between 18 and 35 years old in good health and CMV-seronegative. CDR3 in amino acids: CASSSYYRGQGAFF. CDR3 nucleotide sequence: TGTGCCAGCAGTTCCTACTACAGGGGGCAGGGGGCTTTCTTT.